This T cell receptor (beta chain) stems from a study of cytomegalovirus exposure and HLA in healthy donors. Study conclusions and caveats: The Asian-associated ancestry cluster reportedly had fewer N-insertions than the 666-donor mean in a later analysis. Reportedly, diagnosis of cytomegalovirus status by the classifier showed high specificity and sensitivity. Across HLA loci, a later analysis found differing TCR association rates, with DRB1 most and HLA-C fewest.

This clone was counted between two and nine times. Its antigen is currently unknown. The primer mix had 60 Vbeta and 13 Jbeta primers. Profiled with immunoSEQ multiplex PCR; TCRdb holds only in-frame clones, not every one. The sample lists some 150,000 clones, roughly 75% occurring once. After removal of 4 bases from V and 7 bases from J, the junction contained 6 bases not matched to a gene. The germline CDR1 and CDR2 sequences are MGHRA and YSYEKL. This CDR3 has 15 residues. The source is a man aged 40-49 years in good health and CMV-seronegative. This chain connects TRBV4-1 to TRBJ2-4; 11 bases fit TRBD1. The specimen was PBMCs. The CDR3 DNA reads as TGCGCCAGCAGCCGACGGACAGGGGGCACGAACATTCAGTACTTC. Protein product: CASSRRTGGTNIQYF.